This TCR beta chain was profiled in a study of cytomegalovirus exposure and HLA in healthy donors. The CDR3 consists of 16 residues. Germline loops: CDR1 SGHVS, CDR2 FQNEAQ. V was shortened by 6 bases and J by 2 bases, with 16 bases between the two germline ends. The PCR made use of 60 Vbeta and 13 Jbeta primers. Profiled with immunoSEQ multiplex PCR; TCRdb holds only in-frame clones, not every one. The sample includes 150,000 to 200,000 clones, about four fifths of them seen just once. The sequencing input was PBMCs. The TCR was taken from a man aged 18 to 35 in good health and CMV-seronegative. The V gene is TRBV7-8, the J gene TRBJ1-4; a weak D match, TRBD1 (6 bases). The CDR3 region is CASSSSRQVTNEKLFF. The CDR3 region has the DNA TGTGCCAGCAGTTCTAGCCGACAGGTGACTAATGAAAAACTGTTTTTT.